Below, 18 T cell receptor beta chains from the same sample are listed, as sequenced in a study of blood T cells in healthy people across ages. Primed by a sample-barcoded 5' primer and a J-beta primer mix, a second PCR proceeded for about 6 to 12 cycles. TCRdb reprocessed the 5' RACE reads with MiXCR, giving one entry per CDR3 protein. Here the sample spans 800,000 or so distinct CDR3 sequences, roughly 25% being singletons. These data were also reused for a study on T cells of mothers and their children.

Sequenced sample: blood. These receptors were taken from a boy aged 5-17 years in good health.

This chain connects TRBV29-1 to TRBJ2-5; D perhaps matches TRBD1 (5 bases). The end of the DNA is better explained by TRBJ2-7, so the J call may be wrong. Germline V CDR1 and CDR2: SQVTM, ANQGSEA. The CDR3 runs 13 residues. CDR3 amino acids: CSVAPQGSYEQYF. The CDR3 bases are TGCAGCGTTGCCCCTCAGGGTTCCTACGAGCAGTACTTC.

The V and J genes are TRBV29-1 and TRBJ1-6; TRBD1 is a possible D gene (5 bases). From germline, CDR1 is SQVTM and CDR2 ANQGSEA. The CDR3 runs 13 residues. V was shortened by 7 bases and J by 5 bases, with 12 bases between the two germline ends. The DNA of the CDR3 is TGCAGCGCCGCGGGACCGGATAATTCACCCCTCCACTTT. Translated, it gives CSAAGPDNSPLHF.

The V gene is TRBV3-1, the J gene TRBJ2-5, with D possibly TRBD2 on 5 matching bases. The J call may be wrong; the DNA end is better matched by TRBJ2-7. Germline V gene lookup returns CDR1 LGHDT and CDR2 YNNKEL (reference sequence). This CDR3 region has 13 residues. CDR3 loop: CASSQGGWTEQYF. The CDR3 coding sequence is TGTGCCAGCAGCCAAGGCGGGTGGACCGAGCAGTACTTC.

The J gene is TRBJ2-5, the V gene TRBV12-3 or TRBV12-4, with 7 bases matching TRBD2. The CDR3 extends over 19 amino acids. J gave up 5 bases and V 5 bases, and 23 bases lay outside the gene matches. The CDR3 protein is CASSPPRRLTWDYFETQYF. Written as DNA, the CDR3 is TGTGCCAGCAGTCCCCCGCGGCGGCTAACTTGGGACTATTTTGAGACCCAGTACTTC.

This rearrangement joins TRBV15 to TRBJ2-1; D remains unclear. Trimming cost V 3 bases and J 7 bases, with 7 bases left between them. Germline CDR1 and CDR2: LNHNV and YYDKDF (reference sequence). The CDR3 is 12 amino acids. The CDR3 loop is CATSSSGNEQFF. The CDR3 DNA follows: TGTGCCACCAGCAGCTCCGGTAATGAGCAGTTCTTC.

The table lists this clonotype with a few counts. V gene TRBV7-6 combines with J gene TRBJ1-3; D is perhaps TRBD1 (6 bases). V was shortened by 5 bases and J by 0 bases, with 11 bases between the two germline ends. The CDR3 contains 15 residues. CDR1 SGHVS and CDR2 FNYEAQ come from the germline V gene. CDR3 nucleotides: TGTGCCAGCAGCACTACAGGGAGCTCTGGAAACACCATATATTTT. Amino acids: CASSTTGSSGNTIYF.

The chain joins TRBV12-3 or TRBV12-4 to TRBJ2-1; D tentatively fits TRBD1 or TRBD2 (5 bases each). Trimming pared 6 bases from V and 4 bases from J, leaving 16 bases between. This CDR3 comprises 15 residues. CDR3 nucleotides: TGTGCCAGCAGCCCCGGGACCCAGTCGTACAATGAGCAGTTCTTC. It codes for CASSPGTQSYNEQFF.

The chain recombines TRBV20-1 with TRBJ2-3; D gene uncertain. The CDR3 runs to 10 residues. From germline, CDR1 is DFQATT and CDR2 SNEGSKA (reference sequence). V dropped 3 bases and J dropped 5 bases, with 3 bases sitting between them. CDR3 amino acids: CSARRDTQYF. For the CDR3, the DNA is TGCAGTGCTAGGAGAGATACGCAGTATTTT.

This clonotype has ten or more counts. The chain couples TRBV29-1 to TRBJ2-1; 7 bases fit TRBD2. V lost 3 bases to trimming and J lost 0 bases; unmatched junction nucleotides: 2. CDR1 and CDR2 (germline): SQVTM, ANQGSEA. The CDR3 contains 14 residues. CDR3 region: CSVEGGSSYNEQFF. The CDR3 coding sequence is TGCAGCGTTGAGGGGGGGAGCTCCTACAATGAGCAGTTCTTC.

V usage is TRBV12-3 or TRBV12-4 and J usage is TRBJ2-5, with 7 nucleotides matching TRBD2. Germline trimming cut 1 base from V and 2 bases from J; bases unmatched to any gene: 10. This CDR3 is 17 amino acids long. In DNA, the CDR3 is TGTGCCAGCAGTTTAGTCCTCCTAGCGGCCGTACAAGAGACCCAGTACTTC. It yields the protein CASSLVLLAAVQETQYF.

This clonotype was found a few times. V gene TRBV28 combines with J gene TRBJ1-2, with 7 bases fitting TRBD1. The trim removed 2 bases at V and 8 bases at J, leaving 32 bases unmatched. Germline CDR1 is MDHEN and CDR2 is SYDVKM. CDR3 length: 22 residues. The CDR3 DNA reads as TGTGCCAGCAGTTTAAGAAGCCCTCCTAAACTTCTAAGGGGGCGCAGCACGGGAGGCTACACCTTC. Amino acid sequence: CASSLRSPPKLLRGRSTGGYTF.

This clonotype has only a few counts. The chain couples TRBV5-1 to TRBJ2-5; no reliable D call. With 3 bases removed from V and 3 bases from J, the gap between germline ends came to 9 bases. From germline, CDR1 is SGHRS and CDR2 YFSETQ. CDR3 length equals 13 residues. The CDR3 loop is CASSSTLEETQYF. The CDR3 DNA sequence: TGCGCCAGCAGCTCTACTTTGGAAGAGACCCAGTACTTC. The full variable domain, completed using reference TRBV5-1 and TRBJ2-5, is KAGVTQTPRYLIKTRGQQVTLSCSPISGHRSVSWYQQTPGQGLQFLFEYFSETQRNKGNFPGRFSGRQFSNSRSEMNVSTLELGDSALYLCASSSTLEETQYFGPGTRLLVL.

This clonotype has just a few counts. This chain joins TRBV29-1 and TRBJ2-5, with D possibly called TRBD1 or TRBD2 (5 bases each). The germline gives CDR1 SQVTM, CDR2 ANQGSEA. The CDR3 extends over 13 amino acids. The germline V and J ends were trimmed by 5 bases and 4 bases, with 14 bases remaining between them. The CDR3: CSVFGTVTETQYF. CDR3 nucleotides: TGCAGCGTTTTCGGGACGGTTACAGAGACCCAGTACTTC. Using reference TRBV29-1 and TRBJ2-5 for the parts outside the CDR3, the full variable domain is SAVISQKPSRDICQRGTSLTIQCQVDSQVTMMFWYRQQPGQSLTLIATANQGSEATYESGFVIDKFPISRPNLTFSTLTVSNMSPEDSSIYLCSVFGTVTETQYFGPGTRLLVL.

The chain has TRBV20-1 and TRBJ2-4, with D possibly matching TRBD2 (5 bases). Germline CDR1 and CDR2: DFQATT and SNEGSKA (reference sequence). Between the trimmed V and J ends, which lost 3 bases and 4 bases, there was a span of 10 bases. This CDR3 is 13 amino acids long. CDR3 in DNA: TGCAGTGCTAGGGAGAGGGTTAAAAACATTCAGTACTTC. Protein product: CSARERVKNIQYF.

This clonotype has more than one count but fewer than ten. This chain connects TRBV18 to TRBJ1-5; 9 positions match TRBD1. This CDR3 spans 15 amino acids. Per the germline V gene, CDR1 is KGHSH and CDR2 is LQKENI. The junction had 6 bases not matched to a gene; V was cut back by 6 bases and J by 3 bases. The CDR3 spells CASSQGQGYNQPQHF. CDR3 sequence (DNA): TGTGCCAGCTCTCAGGGACAGGGCTACAATCAGCCCCAGCATTTT.

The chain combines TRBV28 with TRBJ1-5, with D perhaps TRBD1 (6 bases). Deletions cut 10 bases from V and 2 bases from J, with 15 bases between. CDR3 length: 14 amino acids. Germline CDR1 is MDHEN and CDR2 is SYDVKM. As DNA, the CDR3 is TGTGCCACCCGGTGGGGGGCCCGCAATCAGCCCCAGCATTTT. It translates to CATRWGARNQPQHF.

CDR3 region: CASSQDLSGDYYEQYF. In DNA, the CDR3 is TGTGCCAGCAGCCAAGATCTTTCCGGGGACTACTACGAGCAGTACTTC. The V and J genes are TRBV3-1 and TRBJ2-5; 7 nucleotides agree with TRBD2. The better agreement between TRBJ2-7 and the DNA end casts doubt on the J call. Germline assignment: CDR1 LGHDT and CDR2 YNNKEL (reference sequence). The CDR3 loop spans 16 amino acids.

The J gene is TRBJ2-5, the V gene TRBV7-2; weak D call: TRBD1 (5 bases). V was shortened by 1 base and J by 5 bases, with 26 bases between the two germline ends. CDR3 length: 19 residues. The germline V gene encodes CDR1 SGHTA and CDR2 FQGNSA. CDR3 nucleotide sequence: TGTGCCAGCAGCTTAGTCTTTGGGGCTTTTGTCCAAGCCATTGAGACCCAGTACTTC. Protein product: CASSLVFGAFVQAIETQYF.